The rows below give T cell receptor beta chains drawn from one sample of a study of shared clonotypes between healthy human individuals. The table came from immunoSEQ multiplex PCR; TCRdb's copy has only in-frame clones and leaves some out. The sample has 490,000 or so clones; approximately 80% are singletons. Material for sequencing was PBMCs. The receptors were sampled from a woman in her 40s in good health. Some clones in this sample may be carry-over from other donors' samples. CDR3s include the opening cysteine and the closing phenylalanine or tryptophan. D genes are given only for firm matches. Not every row has a clone size; where given, it reads once, few, many or a size class.

length	V	size	D	J	DNA	CDR3
16	TRBV7-8	NA	NA	TRBJ2-7	TGTGCCAGCAGCTTAGTTGTGACTAGGGGTTTGGACGAGCAGTACTTC	CASSLVVTRGLDEQYF
15	TRBV19	once	NA	TRBJ2-6	TGTGCCACAGAGGCAGGCCCCTCTGGGGCCAACGTCCTGACTTTC	CATEAGPSGANVLTF
13	TRBV19	NA	NA	TRBJ1-5	TGTGCCAGTAGTCCCTCGGGCAGTCAGCCCCAGCATTTT	CASSPSGSQPQHF
13	TRBV9	NA	TRBD1	TRBJ1-1	TGTGCCAGCAGCGGAGGGACAGCGACTGAAGCTTTCTTT	CASSGGTATEAFF
15	TRBV18	NA	NA	TRBJ2-5	TGTGCCAGCTCACCACGACAGGAGATCCAAGAGACCCAGTACTTC	CASSPRQEIQETQYF
14	TRBV14	NA	NA	TRBJ2-5	TGTGCCAGCAGCCTCGGAGGGGGACAAGAGACCCAGTACTTC	CASSLGGGQETQYF
15	TRBV5-8	NA	NA	TRBJ2-3	TGTGCCAGCAGCTTAGTTCTGTCCCCCACAGATACGCAGTATTTT	CASSLVLSPTDTQYF
14	TRBV4-1	NA	NA	TRBJ2-5	TGCGCCAGCAGCCCCGGGAGAGGGCAAGAGACCCAGTACTTC	CASSPGRGQETQYF
17	TRBV19	NA	NA	TRBJ1-4	TGTGCCAGTAGTATCCTACTCGTGAGGACGGGAAATGAAAAACTGTTTTTT	CASSILLVRTGNEKLFF
15	TRBV5-1	NA	NA	TRBJ2-2	TGCGCCAGCAGCTTCGTTCGGGAGAACACCGGGGAGCTGTTTTTT	CASSFVRENTGELFF
14	TRBV2	NA	TRBD1	TRBJ2-7	TGTGCCAGCAGTGTACTACAGGGGGCGGATACTATCATCTTC	CASSVLQGADTIIF
14	TRBV5-4	few	NA	TRBJ2-7	TGTGCCAGCAGCTTCGGGGGTTTGGGGCGCGAGCAGTACTTC	CASSFGGLGREQYF
14	TRBV28	NA	NA	TRBJ1-4	TGTGCCAGCAGCCCTACCAGATTACGTGAAAAACTGTTTTTT	CASSPTRLREKLFF
15	TRBV27	NA	TRBD1	TRBJ2-1	TGTGCCAGCAGATTCCGGGACAGGGGGCGCGATGAGCAGTTCTTC	CASRFRDRGRDEQFF
13	TRBV11-2	once	NA	TRBJ2-5	TGTGCCAGCACCGAATGGCTAGAAGAGACCCAGTACTTC	CASTEWLEETQYF
16	TRBV7-8	NA	NA	TRBJ1-5	TGTGCCAGCAGCCCCTGGGGTGGAGGGGGATGGCAGCCCCAGCATTTT	CASSPWGGGGWQPQHF
12	TRBV6-1	few	NA	TRBJ1-6	TGTGGCTCAGGTGGGGATAATTCACCCCTCCACTTT	CGSGGDNSPLHF
13	TRBV29-1	NA	NA	TRBJ1-1	TGCAGCGCCGGGAATCAGGTGGGCACTGAAGCTTTCTTT	CSAGNQVGTEAFF
13	TRBV11-1	NA	TRBD1	TRBJ1-1	TGTGCCAGCAGCCGAACGAGGACAGGGGAAGCTTTCTTT	CASSRTRTGEAFF
13	TRBV6-5	NA	TRBD1	TRBJ1-2	TGTGCCAGCAGTCGACAGGGACCCTATGGCTACACCTTC	CASSRQGPYGYTF
14	TRBV5-1	NA	TRBD1	TRBJ2-7	TGCGCCAGCAGCTTACAGGGGTATGAACGGGAGCAGTACTTC	CASSLQGYEREQYF
15	TRBV5-5	once	NA	TRBJ2-5	TGTGCCAGCAGCTTGAGGTCGGGGCCCCAAGAGACCCAGTACTTC	CASSLRSGPQETQYF
12	TRBV7-8	NA	NA	TRBJ2-2	TGTGCCAGCAGCTTTCGCGTTGGGGAGCTGTTTTTT	CASSFRVGELFF
14	TRBV9	NA	NA	TRBJ2-4	TGTGCCAGCAGCGTAGCGGCAGCCGAAAACATTCAGTACTTC	CASSVAAAENIQYF
14	TRBV6-1	NA	TRBD1	TRBJ2-7	TGTGCCAGCAGCGGGACAGGGAGTGCGAGCGAGCAGTACTTC	CASSGTGSASEQYF
14	TRBV6-5	NA	TRBD1	TRBJ1-2	TGTGCCAGCAGCCGGGACAGAAGAAACTATGGCTACACCTTC	CASSRDRRNYGYTF
16	TRBV5-8	NA	NA	TRBJ1-3	TGTGCCAGCAGTACCGGGACACAGAGCTCTGGAAACACCATATATTTT	CASSTGTQSSGNTIYF
12	TRBV6-1	NA	NA	TRBJ1-1	TGTGCCAGCAGTGGCCGCAGGGGTGAAGCTTTCTTT	CASSGRRGEAFF
17	TRBV15	NA	TRBD1	TRBJ1-5	TGTGCCACCAGCATTAACAGGGGGCAAAGGGGCAATCAGCCCCAGCATTTT	CATSINRGQRGNQPQHF
13	TRBV5-4	NA	NA	TRBJ1-2	TGTGCCAGCAGCTTGTGGGAGGGGTATGGCTACACCTTC	CASSLWEGYGYTF
15	TRBV19	NA	TRBD2	TRBJ2-3	TGTGCCAGTAGAACGGTAGCGGGAGGGGCAGATACGCAGTATTTT	CASRTVAGGADTQYF
13	TRBV6-1	NA	NA	TRBJ2-1	TGTGCCAGCAGTAGAGGGGAGCCCAATGAGCAGTTCTTC	CASSRGEPNEQFF
17	TRBV7-3	NA	TRBD1	TRBJ2-2	TGTGCCAGCAGCGTACTCTTTGGACAGGGCGGCACCGGGGAGCTGTTTTTT	CASSVLFGQGGTGELFF
14	TRBV6-1	NA	NA	TRBJ1-5	TGTGCCAGCAGTGAATCTGGGCTCTATCAGCCCCAGCATTTT	CASSESGLYQPQHF
13	TRBV30	NA	NA	TRBJ1-1	TGTGCCTGGAGTGGAACCCTGGGGACTGAAGCTTTCTTT	CAWSGTLGTEAFF
16	TRBV15	NA	TRBD2	TRBJ2-5	TGTGCCACCAGCAGAGCGATAGCGGGAGGCTCCGAGACCCAGTACTTC	CATSRAIAGGSETQYF
13	TRBV6-4	many	NA	TRBJ1-1	TGTGCCAGCAGCCCGGGTGAGAACACTGAAGCTTTCTTT	CASSPGENTEAFF
16	TRBV4-2	NA	TRBD2	TRBJ2-7	TGTGCCAGCGAAGCCCGACGGACTAGCGGAAACTACGAGCAGTACTTC	CASEARRTSGNYEQYF
17	TRBV18	NA	NA	TRBJ2-2	TGTGCCAGCTCACTAGCACAAGCAACTTCGAACACCGGGGAGCTGTTTTTT	CASSLAQATSNTGELFF
16	TRBV5-1	few	TRBD2	TRBJ2-7	TGCGCCAGCAGCCCCGGACTAGCGGGGGTGGCCTACGAGCAGTACTTC	CASSPGLAGVAYEQYF
17	TRBV11-2	NA	TRBD2	TRBJ2-3	TGTGCCAGCAGCTTAGATCTTGAGCGGGAGGGCTGGGATACGCAGTATTTT	CASSLDLEREGWDTQYF
14	TRBV27	NA	NA	TRBJ2-3	TGTGCCAGCAGTTTATTGGCCGCACGGGATACGCAGTATTTT	CASSLLAARDTQYF